This T cell receptor beta chain was documented in a study of cytomegalovirus exposure and HLA in healthy donors. PCR involved 60 Vbeta and 13 Jbeta primers. Profiling relied on immunoSEQ multiplex PCR, and the TCRdb table lists in-frame clones only, not all of them. The table shows 100,000 to 150,000 clones, with 81% occurring only once. Every donor was a healthy person donating bone marrow. About this clone itself: Its antigen is unidentified.

General study findings and limits: Several of the most significant clusters appeared, in a later analysis, to be linked to common viral pathogens. Among TCR beta chains, those listed as cytomegalovirus-associated numbered around 180.

The sample comprised PBMCs. This sequence was found in a man in his late teens or twenties in good health and CMV-seropositive.

This CDR3 is CASSLPVAVSGSTEAFF. The CDR3, as DNA: TGTGCCAGCAGCTTACCGGTCGCGGTATCGGGAAGCACTGAAGCTTTCTTT. This chain joins TRBV7-9 and TRBJ1-1; D is uncertain. CDR1 is SEHNR and CDR2 is FQNEAQ in the germline V gene (reference sequence). The CDR3 runs 17 residues. Trimming pared 2 bases from V and 4 bases from J, leaving 20 bases between.